This T cell receptor (beta chain) was documented in a study of graft-versus-host responses after intestinal transplantation. Regarding the study as a whole: Early post-transplant HvG declines tracked with peak circulating GvH clone levels. GvH clones appeared in recipient marrow, some first in ileum or blood.

The method was immunoSEQ multiplex PCR; TCRdb's version includes in-frame clones alone and lacks a portion of them. The table has approximately 82,000 clones, around 93% seen once; the top ten hold 1.1%. Points on this clone: Antigen specificity is unknown.

This clonotype was obtained from a human donor who was the organ donor for an intestinal transplant. The sample was unstimulated CD8+ T cells sorted from spleen or lymph node cells, taken before transplant.

The CDR3 is CASSFRLAGYNEQFF. In nucleotides, the CDR3 is TGTGCCAGCAGTTTCCGACTAGCGGGCTACAATGAGCAGTTCTTC. The chain uses TRBV27 and TRBJ2-1; 10 nucleotides align to TRBD2. The V segment lost 3 bases and the J segment 3 bases; nucleotides outside the gene matches: 2. This CDR3 has 15 residues. Per the germline V gene, CDR1 is MNHEY and CDR2 is SMNVEV (reference sequence).